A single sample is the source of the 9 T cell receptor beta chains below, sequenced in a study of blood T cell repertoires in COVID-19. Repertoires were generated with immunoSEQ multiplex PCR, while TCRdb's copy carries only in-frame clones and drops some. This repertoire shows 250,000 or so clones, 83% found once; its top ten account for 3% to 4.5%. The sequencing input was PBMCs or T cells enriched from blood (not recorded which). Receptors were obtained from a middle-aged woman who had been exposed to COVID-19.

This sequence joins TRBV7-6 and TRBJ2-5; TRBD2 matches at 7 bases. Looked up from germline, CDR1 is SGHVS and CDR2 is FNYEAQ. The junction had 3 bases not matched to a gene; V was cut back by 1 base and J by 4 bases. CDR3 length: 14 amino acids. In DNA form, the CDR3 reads TGTGCCAGCAGCTTAGGGGGGGGTGTAGAGACCCAGTACTTC. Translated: CASSLGGGVETQYF.

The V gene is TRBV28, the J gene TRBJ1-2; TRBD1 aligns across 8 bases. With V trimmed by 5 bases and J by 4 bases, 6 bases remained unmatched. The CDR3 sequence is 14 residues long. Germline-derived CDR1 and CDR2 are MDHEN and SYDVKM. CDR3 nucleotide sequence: TGTGCCAGCAGTCCCAACAGGGGGAGCTATGGCTACACCTTC. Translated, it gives CASSPNRGSYGYTF.

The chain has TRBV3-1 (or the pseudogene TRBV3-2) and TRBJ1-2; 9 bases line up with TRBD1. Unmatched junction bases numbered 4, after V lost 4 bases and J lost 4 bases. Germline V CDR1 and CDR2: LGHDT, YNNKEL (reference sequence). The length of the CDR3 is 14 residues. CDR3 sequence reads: CASSPGQGIYGYTF. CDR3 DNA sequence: TGTGCCAGCAGCCCGGGACAGGGTATCTATGGCTACACCTTC.

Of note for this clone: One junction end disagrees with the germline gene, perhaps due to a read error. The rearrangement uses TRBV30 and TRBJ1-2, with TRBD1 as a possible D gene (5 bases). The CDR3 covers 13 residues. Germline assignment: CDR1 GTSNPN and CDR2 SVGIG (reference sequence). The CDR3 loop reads CAWRTPGLPPHFF. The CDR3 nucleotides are TGTGCCTGGAGAACACCGGGACTTCCTCCCCATTTCTTC.

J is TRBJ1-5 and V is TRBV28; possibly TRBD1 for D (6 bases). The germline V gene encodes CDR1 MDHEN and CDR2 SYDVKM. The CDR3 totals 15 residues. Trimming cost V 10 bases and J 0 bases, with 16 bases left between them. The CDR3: CATIAGDISNQPQHF. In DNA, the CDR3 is TGTGCCACTATCGCCGGGGACATTAGCAATCAGCCCCAGCATTTT.

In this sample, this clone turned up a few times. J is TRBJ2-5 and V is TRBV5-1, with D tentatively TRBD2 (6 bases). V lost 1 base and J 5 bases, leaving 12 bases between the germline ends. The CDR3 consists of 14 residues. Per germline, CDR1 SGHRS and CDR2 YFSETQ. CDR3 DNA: TGCGCCAGCAGCTTGCTCGGGGGTTTCGAGACCCAGTACTTC. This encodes CASSLLGGFETQYF. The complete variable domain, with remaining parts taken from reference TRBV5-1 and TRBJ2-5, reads KAGVTQTPRYLIKTRGQQVTLSCSPISGHRSVSWYQQTPGQGLQFLFEYFSETQRNKGNFPGRFSGRQFSNSRSEMNVSTLELGDSALYLCASSLLGGFETQYFGPGTRLLVL.

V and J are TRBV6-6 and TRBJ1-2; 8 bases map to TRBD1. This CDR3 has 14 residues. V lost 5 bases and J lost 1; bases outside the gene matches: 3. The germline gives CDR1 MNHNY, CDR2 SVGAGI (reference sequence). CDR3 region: CASSRGQGNYGYTF. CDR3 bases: TGTGCCAGCAGTCGCGGACAGGGTAACTATGGCTACACCTTC.

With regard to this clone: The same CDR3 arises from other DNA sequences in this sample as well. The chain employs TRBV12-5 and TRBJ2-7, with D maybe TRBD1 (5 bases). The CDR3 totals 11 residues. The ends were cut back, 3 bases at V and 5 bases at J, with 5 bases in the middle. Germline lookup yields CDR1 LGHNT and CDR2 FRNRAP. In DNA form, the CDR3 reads TGTGCTAGTGGTTTCAGGGACGAGCAGTACTTC. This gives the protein CASGFRDEQYF.

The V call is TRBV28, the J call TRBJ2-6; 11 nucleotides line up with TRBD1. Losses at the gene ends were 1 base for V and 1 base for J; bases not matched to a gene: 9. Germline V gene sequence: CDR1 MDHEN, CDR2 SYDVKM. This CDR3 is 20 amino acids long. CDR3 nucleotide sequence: TGTGCCAGCAGTTTATTCCGCTCCGGGACAGGGGGTTCTGGGGCCAACGTCCTGACTTTC. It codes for CASSLFRSGTGGSGANVLTF. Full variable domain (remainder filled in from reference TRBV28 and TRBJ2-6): DVKVTQSSRYLVKRTGEKVFLECVQDMDHENMFWYRQDPGLGLRLIYFSYDVKMKEKGDIPEGYSVSREKKERFSLILESASTNQTSMYLCASSLFRSGTGGSGANVLTFGAGSRLTVL.